The 23 T cell receptor beta chains below come from one sample, sequenced in a study of shared clonotypes between healthy human individuals. CD8 cells classed as naive were CD45RO-negative and positively selected for CCR7, excluding terminally differentiated effector memory CD45RA+ cells. Generated by immunoSEQ multiplex PCR, the TCRdb table keeps only in-frame clones and is missing some. The sample lists hundreds of thousands of clones, roughly 92% occurring once. Material: naive CD8+ T cells sorted from blood. The receptors were sampled from a man aged 30 to 39 in good health.

The V call is TRBV2, the J call TRBJ1-1; a possible D gene is TRBD1 (6 bases). The CDR3 length is 14 residues. Germline V gene data show CDR1 as SNHLY and CDR2 as FYNNEI. V gave up 6 bases and J gave up 7 bases, with 18 bases separating them. The CDR3 reads CASRTETGGLEAFF. The CDR3 bases are TGTGCCAGCAGGACCGAGACAGGCGGTCTTGAAGCTTTCTTT.

V usage is TRBV11-2 and J usage is TRBJ2-1; perhaps TRBD2 as D (6 bases). In germline, CDR1 is SGHAT, CDR2 FQNNGV. Trimming stripped 1 base from V and 5 bases from J, with 12 bases between. The CDR3 consists of 15 residues. The CDR3, as DNA: TGTGCCAGCAGCTTAGCCTCAGGAGGGGACAATGAGCAGTTCTTC. Translated: CASSLASGGDNEQFF.

V and J are TRBV11-2 and TRBJ2-2; no clear D gene. In germline, CDR1 is SGHAT, CDR2 FQNNGV. V was shortened by 0 bases and J by 3 bases, with 2 bases between the two germline ends. The CDR3 is 13 amino acids. The CDR3 loop is CASSLDHTGELFF. CDR3 DNA sequence: TGTGCCAGCAGCTTAGATCACACCGGGGAGCTGTTTTTT.

This rearrangement joins TRBV5-1 to TRBJ2-5, with TRBD1 identical over 7 bases. The CDR3 spans 14 residues. With 4 bases clipped from V and 5 bases from J, the junction kept 8 bases outside the gene matches. Per germline, CDR1 SGHRS and CDR2 YFSETQ. This CDR3 is CASSASTGKETQYF. CDR3 in DNA: TGCGCCAGCAGCGCATCGACAGGGAAGGAGACCCAGTACTTC.

J is TRBJ2-7 and V is TRBV9; no firm D call. This CDR3 contains 14 residues. Trimming removed 6 bases from V and 2 bases from J, with 15 bases in between. Germline CDR1 reads SGDLS; CDR2 reads YYNGEE. The CDR3 here is CASTEDGNTYEQYF. CDR3 sequence (DNA): TGTGCCAGCACCGAGGACGGAAACACCTACGAGCAGTACTTC.

The chain couples TRBV4-3 to TRBJ2-7; 12 bases map to TRBD2. The CDR3 length is 19 residues. Germline V gene sequence: CDR1 LGHNA, CDR2 YSLEER. Trimming at V came to 0 bases and at J to 5 bases, leaving 14 bases not matched to a gene. The CDR3 spells CASSQDRLAGGEVGDEQYF. CDR3 bases: TGCGCCAGCAGCCAAGATCGGCTAGCGGGAGGGGAAGTCGGCGACGAGCAGTACTTC.

The chain recombines TRBV27 with TRBJ1-2, with D uncertain. Germline lookup yields CDR1 MNHEY and CDR2 SMNVEV (reference sequence). This CDR3 comprises 14 residues. V lost 0 bases, J lost 5 bases, and 10 bases lay in between. The CDR3: CASSLSETNYGYTF. In nucleotides, the CDR3 is TGTGCCAGCAGTTTATCGGAAACAAATTATGGCTACACCTTC.

This clone was seen a few times. The genes are TRBV30 and TRBJ2-2, with D perhaps TRBD1 or TRBD2 (5 bases each). The CDR3 length is 14 residues. Trimming left V 0 bases short and J 6 bases short, with 11 bases between. Germline V gives CDR1 GTSNPN, CDR2 SVGIG (reference sequence). CDR3 residues: CAWSVGVVSGELFF. CDR3 coding DNA: TGTGCCTGGAGTGTGGGGGTTGTGTCCGGGGAGCTGTTTTTT. The complete variable domain, with remaining parts taken from reference TRBV30 and TRBJ2-2, reads SQTIHQWPATLVQPVGSPLSLECTVEGTSNPNLYWYRQAAGRGLQLLFYSVGIGQISSEVPQNLSASRPQDRQFILSSKKLLLSDSGFYLCAWSVGVVSGELFFGEGSRLTVL.

The chain links TRBV21-1 to TRBJ2-4; the table assigns TRBD1, which was not confirmed against the DNA. TRBV21-1 is marked as a pseudogene. There are 14 residues in the CDR3. CDR3 amino acids: CASSNRAFWDIQYF. The CDR3 nucleotides are TGTGCCAGCAGCAACAGGGCCTTTTGGGACATTCAGTACTTC.

The V gene is TRBV27, the J gene TRBJ2-7, with 8 bases identical to TRBD1. Germline V CDR1 and CDR2: MNHEY, SMNVEV (reference sequence). This CDR3 spans 13 amino acids. Trimming took 6 bases from V and 4 from J; bases not matched to a gene: 5. CDR3 bases: TGTGCCAGCAGAGGGACAGGAAAATACGAGCAGTACTTC. Amino acid sequence: CASRGTGKYEQYF.

The chain links TRBV6-5 to TRBJ2-1; TRBD2 agrees at 9 bases. Germline V gene lookup returns CDR1 MNHEY and CDR2 SVGAGI. J lost 7 bases, V lost 4 bases, and 8 bases had no gene match. The CDR3 has 15 amino acids. As DNA, the CDR3 is TGTGCCAGCAGTTTCGTAGCGGGAGAGGGGAATGAGCAGTTCTTC. Translating gives CASSFVAGEGNEQFF.

J is TRBJ2-1 and V is TRBV12-5; the match to TRBD2 covers 12 bases. Per germline, CDR1 LGHNT and CDR2 FRNRAP. J was trimmed by 7 bases and V by 6 bases; bases with no gene match: 10. This CDR3 is 16 amino acids long. DNA for the CDR3: TGTGCTAGTGGCCGACCGACTAGCGGGAGCGAAAATGAGCAGTTCTTC. It codes for CASGRPTSGSENEQFF.

The gene calls are TRBV6-6 and TRBJ2-3, with D uncertain. There are 14 residues in the CDR3. Trimming pared 0 bases from V and 5 bases from J, leaving 9 bases between. Germline V lookup: CDR1 MNHNY, CDR2 SVGAGI (reference sequence). The CDR3 DNA reads TGTGCCAGCAGTTACTCGAAGGGATTAGATACGCAGTATTTT. It is translated as CASSYSKGLDTQYF.

This clone was observed a single time. The chain is built from TRBV29-1 and TRBJ1-1; 7 positions agree with TRBD1. V was clipped by 5 bases and J by 0 bases; unmatched bases: 6. This CDR3 region has 14 residues. The germline V gene has CDR1 SQVTM and CDR2 ANQGSEA. This CDR3 is CSVPPGTVNTEAFF. In DNA form, the CDR3 reads TGCAGCGTTCCCCCCGGGACAGTGAACACTGAAGCTTTCTTT.

This chain links TRBV4-1 with TRBJ2-7; tentatively, D is TRBD2 (6 bases). The CDR3 covers 13 residues. Germline values: CDR1 MGHRA, CDR2 YSYEKL. V lost 4 bases and J 0 bases, leaving 7 bases between the germline ends. The CDR3: CASSPGDSYEQYF. The CDR3 DNA is TGCGCCAGCAGCCCGGGAGACTCCTACGAGCAGTACTTC.

The rearrangement uses TRBV5-1 and TRBJ2-7; TRBD2 aligns across 9 bases. Losses at the gene ends were 0 bases for V and 2 bases for J; bases not matched to a gene: 0. CDR1 SGHRS and CDR2 YFSETQ come from the germline V gene. CDR3 length equals 14 residues. As DNA, the CDR3 is TGCGCCAGCAGCTTGGCTAGCGGGACCTACGAGCAGTACTTC. Its translation is CASSLASGTYEQYF.

The chain uses TRBV5-1 and TRBJ1-2; 9 bases are shared with TRBD1. Germline trimming cut 0 bases from V and 0 bases from J; bases unmatched to any gene: 12. Germline values: CDR1 SGHRS, CDR2 YFSETQ. CDR3 length: 19 residues. Here the CDR3 reads CASSLGIRDRAPPNYGYTF. The DNA for the CDR3 is TGCGCCAGCAGCTTGGGAATCCGGGACAGGGCGCCTCCTAACTATGGCTACACCTTC.

This clone appeared a few times. The chain's CDR3 is CAIPWTVDEQYF. As DNA, the CDR3 is TGTGCCATCCCGTGGACAGTCGACGAGCAGTACTTC. This chain links TRBV2 with TRBJ2-7; maybe TRBD1 (6 bases). Trimming removed 10 bases at V and 5 bases at J, with 15 bases between. The CDR3 sequence is 12 residues long. CDR1 is SNHLY, CDR2 FYNNEI, per germline.

V gene TRBV7-6 combines with J gene TRBJ2-2; D unclear. Trimming pared 5 bases from V and 5 bases from J, leaving 12 bases between. The germline CDR1 and CDR2 sequences are SGHVS and FNYEAQ. The CDR3 contains 14 residues. The CDR3 sequence: CASSQLLETGELFF. CDR3 bases: TGTGCCAGCAGCCAACTATTGGAGACCGGGGAGCTGTTTTTT. Full variable domain (missing parts from reference TRBV7-6 and TRBJ2-2): GAGVSQSPRYKVTKRGQDVALRCDPISGHVSLYWYRQALGQGPEFLTYFNYEAQQDKSGLPNDRFSAERPEGSISTLTIQRTEQRDSAMYRCASSQLLETGELFFGEGSRLTVL.

The rearrangement uses TRBV27 and TRBJ2-7; 14 nucleotides match TRBD2. CDR1 is MNHEY, CDR2 SMNVEV, per germline (reference sequence). V shed 7 bases and J 6 bases; nucleotides not matched to a gene: 5. The CDR3 spans 14 residues. Written as DNA, the CDR3 is TGTGCCAGCATCTCGGGACTAGCGGGAGCCGAGCAGTACTTC. Amino acid sequence: CASISGLAGAEQYF.

The gene calls are TRBV11-3 and TRBJ2-1; D remains ambiguous. Trimming took 1 base from V and 4 from J, leaving 5 bases between them. Germline-derived CDR1 and CDR2 are SGHNT and YENEEA. This CDR3 comprises 13 residues. Written as DNA, the CDR3 is TGTGCCAGCAGCTTAGTGGAGTACAATGAGCAGTTCTTC. It encodes CASSLVEYNEQFF.

The sample holds one count of this clone. The chain carries TRBV7-9 and TRBJ2-1; D gene ambiguous. CDR1 is SEHNR and CDR2 is FQNEAQ in the germline V gene (reference sequence). Trimming removed 4 bases from V and 9 bases from J, with 13 bases in between. This CDR3 is built from 13 residues. This chain's CDR3 is CASSSGPAAEQFF. The CDR3 DNA is TGTGCCAGCAGCTCCGGACCGGCCGCTGAGCAGTTCTTC.

With regard to this clone: This sample includes further DNA sequences coding for the same CDR3. The J gene is TRBJ1-2, the V gene TRBV5-1; D unclear. The CDR3 runs 14 residues. Looked up from germline, CDR1 is SGHRS and CDR2 is YFSETQ. The V gene lost 4 bases and the J gene lost 0 bases, with 10 bases spanning the gap. The CDR3 spells CASSQDRTNYGYTF. The CDR3 region has the DNA TGCGCCAGCAGCCAGGACCGCACTAACTATGGCTACACCTTC.